This T cell receptor beta chain was sequenced in a study of cytomegalovirus exposure and HLA in healthy donors. This PCR relied on a set of 60 Vbeta primers and 13 Jbeta primers. Assay used: immunoSEQ multiplex PCR; TCRdb lists only in-frame clones, some missing. The table shows around 130,000 clones, with over 50% occurring only once. On this clone: Its antigen remains unknown. The junction departs from the called germline gene at one end, perhaps through a read error.

Broader study findings: Association of roughly 17,000 TCR beta sequences with HLA alleles was found at 0.05 false discovery rate in a later analysis. The study put some 160 TCR beta chains on its list as cytomegalovirus-associated.

Germline CDR1 SQVTM, CDR2 ANQGSEA. This CDR3 region has 12 residues. The receptor was derived from a woman aged 40 to 50 in good health and CMV-seropositive. This chain uses TRBV29-1 with TRBJ1-2; possible D gene TRBD1, 6 bases. Sequencing input: PBMCs. In DNA form, the CDR3 reads TGCAGCGTTGAGCAGGGGCTCTATGGCTACCCCTTC. It yields the protein CSVEQGLYGYPF.